The clone carrying this TCR beta chain was counted many times. The entry originates in a study of identical twins. MiXCR, run by TCRdb on the 5' RACE reads, gives a single entry per CDR3 protein. The sample consists of approximately 260,000 distinct CDR3 sequences, over 13% of them appearing once. V gave up 5 bases and J gave up 8 bases; unmatched junction bases: 11. This CDR3 has 15 residues. CDR1 and CDR2 from the germline V gene are SQVTM and ANQGSEA. This sequence joins TRBV29-1 and TRBJ2-1; the match to TRBD2 covers 11 bases. Sequencing used memory (CD45RO+) T cells sorted from blood. This TCR was sampled from a woman between 18 and 29 years old in good health. Written as DNA, the CDR3 is TGCAGCGTTCGACTAGCGGGAAGCTTCTTGGATGAGCAGTTCTTC. This codes for CSVRLAGSFLDEQFF.